This section outlines one T cell receptor (beta chain) sequence together with its context. This sample is drawn from a study of shared clonotypes between healthy human individuals. The V and J ends lost 7 bases and 2 bases respectively, with 15 bases between them. CDR1 is MNHNS and CDR2 is SASEGT in the germline V gene. The CDR3 runs to 14 residues. TCRdb keeps only in-frame clones here, not all; method: immunoSEQ multiplex PCR. The sample shows about 690,000 clones, around 90% of them seen only once. The TCR was taken from a man aged 18 to 30 in good health. Some clones in this sample may be carry-over from other donors' samples. Material for sequencing was memory CD8+ T cells from PBMCs. Regarding subset: CD45RO+ cells pooled with CCR7-negative TemRA cells. V gene TRBV6-1 combines with J gene TRBJ2-7; TRBD1 is a possible D gene (6 bases). The CDR3 DNA follows: TGTGCCAGCACCTCGGGGTGGGGGCCCTACGAGCAGTACTTC. It is translated as CASTSGWGPYEQYF.